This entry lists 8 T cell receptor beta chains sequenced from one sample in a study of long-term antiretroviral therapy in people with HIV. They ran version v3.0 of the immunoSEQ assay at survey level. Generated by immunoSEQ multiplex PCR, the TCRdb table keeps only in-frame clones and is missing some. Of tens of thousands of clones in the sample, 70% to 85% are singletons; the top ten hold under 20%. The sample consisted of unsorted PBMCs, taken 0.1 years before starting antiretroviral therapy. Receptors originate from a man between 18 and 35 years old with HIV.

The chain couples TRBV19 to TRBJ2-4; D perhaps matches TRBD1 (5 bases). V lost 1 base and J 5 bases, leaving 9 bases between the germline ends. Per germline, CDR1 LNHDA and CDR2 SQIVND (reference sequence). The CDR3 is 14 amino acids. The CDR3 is CASSIGGRQNIQYF. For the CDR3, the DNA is TGTGCCAGTAGTATAGGGGGCAGACAAAACATTCAGTACTTC.

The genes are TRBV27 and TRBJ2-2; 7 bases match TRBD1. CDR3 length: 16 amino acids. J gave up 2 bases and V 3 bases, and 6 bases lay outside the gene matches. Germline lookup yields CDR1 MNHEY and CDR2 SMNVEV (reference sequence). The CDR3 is CASSFLGQANTGELFF. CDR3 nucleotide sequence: TGTGCCAGCAGTTTTTTAGGACAGGCTAACACCGGGGAGCTGTTTTTT.

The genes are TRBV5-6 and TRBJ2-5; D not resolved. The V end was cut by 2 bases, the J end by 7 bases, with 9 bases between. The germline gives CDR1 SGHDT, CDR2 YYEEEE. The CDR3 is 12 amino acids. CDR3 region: CASSLGGRTQYF. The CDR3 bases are TGTGCCAGCAGCTTAGGCGGAAGGACCCAGTACTTC.

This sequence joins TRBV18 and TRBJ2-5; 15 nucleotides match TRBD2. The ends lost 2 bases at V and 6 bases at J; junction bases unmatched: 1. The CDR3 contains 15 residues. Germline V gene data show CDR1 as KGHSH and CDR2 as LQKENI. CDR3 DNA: TGTGCCAGCTCACCAGGACTAGCGGGGGGGCAGACCCAGTACTTC. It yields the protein CASSPGLAGGQTQYF.

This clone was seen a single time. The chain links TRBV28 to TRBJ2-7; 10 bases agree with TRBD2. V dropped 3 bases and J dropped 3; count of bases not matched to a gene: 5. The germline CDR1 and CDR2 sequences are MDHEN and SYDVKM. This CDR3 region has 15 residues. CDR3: CASSLASGRVYEQYF. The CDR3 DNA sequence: TGTGCCAGCAGTTTGGCTAGCGGGAGAGTCTACGAGCAGTACTTC.

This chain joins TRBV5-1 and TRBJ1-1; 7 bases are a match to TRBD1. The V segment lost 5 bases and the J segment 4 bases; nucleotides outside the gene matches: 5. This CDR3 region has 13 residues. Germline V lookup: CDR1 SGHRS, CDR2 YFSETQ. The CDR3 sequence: CASREQGSTEAFF. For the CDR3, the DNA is TGCGCCAGCAGGGAACAGGGGAGCACTGAAGCTTTCTTT.

CDR3 loop: CASSLEFGDTSMNTEAFF. CDR3 bases: TGTGCCAGCAGCTTAGAGTTCGGGGACACCAGCATGAACACTGAAGCTTTCTTT. This rearrangement joins TRBV7-9 to TRBJ1-1, with D perhaps TRBD1 (6 bases). Trimming shortened V by 1 base and J by 0 bases, and 18 bases separated the two germline ends. This CDR3 contains 18 residues. The V gene's germline CDR1 is SEHNR and CDR2 FQNEAQ (reference sequence).

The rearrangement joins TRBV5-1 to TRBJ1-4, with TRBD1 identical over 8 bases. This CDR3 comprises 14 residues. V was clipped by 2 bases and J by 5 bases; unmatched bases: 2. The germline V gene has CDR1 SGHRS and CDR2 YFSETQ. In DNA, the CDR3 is TGCGCCAGCAGCTTCGGACAGGGAAATGAAAAACTGTTTTTT. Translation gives CASSFGQGNEKLFF.